Below are 4 T cell receptor beta chains sequenced from a single sample in a study of blood T cells in healthy people across ages. A J-beta primer mix and a sample-barcoded 5' primer were used in a second PCR of roughly 6 to 12 cycles. TCRdb reanalysed the 5' RACE reads using MiXCR and keeps one entry per CDR3 protein. This table holds about 1,400,000 distinct CDR3 sequences, approximately 59% found once. Sequenced material: blood. These receptors were collected from a man between 18 and 35 years old in good health.

This chain joins TRBV20-1 and TRBJ2-7; unclear D gene. Looked up from germline, CDR1 is DFQATT and CDR2 is SNEGSKA (reference sequence). CDR3 length: 12 residues. V was cut by 4 bases and J by 10 bases, with 17 bases left in between. This CDR3 is CSAKSIVPTQYF. The CDR3, as DNA: TGCAGTGCTAAATCAATAGTTCCAACCCAGTACTTC.

This chain connects TRBV5-1 to TRBJ2-3; D gene unclear. The CDR3 is 15 amino acids. V lost 2 bases and J lost 0, with 10 bases in between. The germline V gene has CDR1 SGHRS and CDR2 YFSETQ. This CDR3 is CASSFRRASTDTQYF. CDR3 DNA sequence: TGCGCCAGCAGCTTCCGTAGGGCTAGCACAGATACGCAGTATTTT.

A few counts support this clonotype. The rearrangement links TRBV5-1 to TRBJ2-3; 12 bases align to TRBD2. CDR3 length: 16 residues. Germline V gene data show CDR1 as SGHRS and CDR2 as YFSETQ. Trimming at V came to 4 bases and at J to 3 bases, leaving 6 bases not matched to a gene. DNA for the CDR3: TGCGCCAGCAGCCCTTCGACTAGCGGGAGAACAGATACGCAGTATTTT. Protein sequence: CASSPSTSGRTDTQYF.

V usage is TRBV27 and J usage is TRBJ2-4; 15 bases fit TRBD2. The DNA end is more similar to TRBJ2-7, so the J call may be wrong. CDR1 is MNHEY, CDR2 SMNVEV, per germline (reference sequence). The CDR3 totals 16 residues. The CDR3 coding sequence is TGTGCCAGCAGTCCCGGACTAGCGGGAGGGCCCCACGAGCAGTACTTC. Its translation is CASSPGLAGGPHEQYF.